The 10 T cell receptor beta chains reported below all come from one sample, sequenced in a study of blood T cell repertoires in COVID-19. TCRdb keeps only in-frame clones here, not all; method: immunoSEQ multiplex PCR. The repertoire holds around 280,000 clones, with roughly 90% as singletons. Sequenced sample: PBMCs or T cells enriched from blood (not recorded which). The receptors come from a woman under 30 with acute COVID-19.

This chain uses TRBV6-5 with TRBJ1-1; 8 nucleotides line up with TRBD1. The V and J ends lost 7 bases and 2 bases, in that order; junction bases with no gene match: 6. Germline lookup yields CDR1 MNHEY and CDR2 SVGAGI. The CDR3 has 14 residues. The CDR3 sequence: CASTLRGPNTEAFF. The DNA of the CDR3 is TGTGCCAGCACCCTCAGGGGGCCTAACACTGAAGCTTTCTTT.

The V and J genes are TRBV10-3 and TRBJ2-5, with 10 bases aligning to TRBD2. Unmatched junction bases numbered 9, after V lost 4 bases and J lost 4 bases. Germline V CDR1 and CDR2: ENHRY, SYGVKD. The CDR3 runs 16 residues. This CDR3 reads CAISGNPAGGGETQYF. CDR3 bases: TGTGCCATCAGTGGCAACCCAGCGGGAGGGGGAGAGACCCAGTACTTC.

This clone showed up just once. Other DNA sequences in this sample translate to the same CDR3. This chain joins TRBV19 and TRBJ2-1, with TRBD2 matching over 7 bases. V was clipped by 4 bases and J by 0 bases; unmatched bases: 0. CDR3 length: 14 amino acids. Germline V CDR1 and CDR2: LNHDA, SQIVND (reference sequence). Here the CDR3 DNA reads TGTGCCAGTAGTAGGGGGGGCTCCTACAATGAGCAGTTCTTC. Protein sequence: CASSRGGSYNEQFF.

V and J are TRBV30 and TRBJ2-7; 8 bases map to TRBD1. In germline, CDR1 is GTSNPN, CDR2 SVGIG (reference sequence). The CDR3 covers 14 residues. V shed 6 bases, J shed 0 bases, and the junction held 7 bases outside the gene matches. The CDR3 DNA reads as TGTGCCTGCATCCGGGACAGGAGCTCCTACGAGCAGTACTTC. Amino acids: CACIRDRSSYEQYF.

The genes are TRBV25-1 and TRBJ1-2; D is perhaps TRBD1 (5 bases). V was pared by 3 bases and J by 7 bases, with 12 bases between. The germline V gene encodes CDR1 MGHDK and CDR2 SYGVNS. The CDR3 runs 13 residues. CDR3: CASSDFGGGGYTF. The CDR3, as DNA: TGTGCCAGCAGTGATTTTGGGGGAGGTGGCTACACCTTC.

The V and J genes are TRBV10-2 and TRBJ2-3; 9 nucleotides line up with TRBD1. Germline CDR1 WSHSY, CDR2 SAAADI. The CDR3 length is 14 residues. The V gene end was trimmed by 5 bases and the J gene end by 2 bases; junction bases not matched to a gene: 2. Here the CDR3 DNA reads TGCGCCAGCAGTAGGACAGGGGTCACAGATACGCAGTATTTT. This gives the protein CASSRTGVTDTQYF.

This chain connects TRBV19 to TRBJ2-7, with D perhaps TRBD1 (6 bases). V dropped 5 bases and J dropped 3 bases, with 17 bases sitting between them. The CDR3 extends over 15 amino acids. Per the germline V gene, CDR1 is LNHDA and CDR2 is SQIVND (reference sequence). CDR3 in amino acids: CASSRTGTSNYEQYF. The CDR3 bases are TGTGCCAGTAGTCGAACCGGGACATCCAACTACGAGCAGTACTTC.

This clone was recorded once. The rearrangement joins TRBV6-4 to TRBJ2-1, with 9 bases lining up with TRBD2. With 3 bases clipped from V and 6 bases from J, the junction kept 6 bases outside the gene matches. Per the germline V gene, CDR1 is MRHNA and CDR2 is SNTAGT. The CDR3 consists of 15 residues. This chain's CDR3 is CASSETSGYINEQFF. CDR3 DNA sequence: TGTGCCAGCAGTGAGACTAGCGGCTATATCAATGAGCAGTTCTTC.

The rearrangement uses TRBV6-1 and TRBJ2-2, with 9 bases fitting TRBD2. Germline V CDR1 and CDR2: MNHNS, SASEGT. This CDR3 has 19 residues. Unmatched junction bases numbered 10, after V lost 0 bases and J lost 2 bases. CDR3 DNA sequence: TGTGCCAGCAGTGAAGCGGCGGGAGGGCCTGTTCGTAACACCGGGGAGCTGTTTTTT. Protein product: CASSEAAGGPVRNTGELFF.

This chain connects TRBV5-1 to TRBJ1-3, with TRBD1 as a possible D gene (5 bases). The V gene lost 1 base and the J gene lost 0 bases, with 17 bases spanning the gap. This CDR3 is built from 18 residues. The germline CDR1 and CDR2 sequences are SGHRS and YFSETQ. In DNA form, the CDR3 reads TGCGCCAGCAGCTTGTCGGCCAGACAGACCAGCTCTGGAAACACCATATATTTT. Translation gives CASSLSARQTSSGNTIYF.